Listed below are T cell receptor beta chains from one sample, sequenced in a study of shared clonotypes between healthy human individuals. TCRdb's copy holds only in-frame clones and misses some; the assay was immunoSEQ multiplex PCR. The sample lists about 820,000 clones, roughly 92% occurring once. The source material was naive CD8+ T cells sorted from blood. The receptors stem from a man younger than 45 in good health. CDR3s include the opening cysteine and the closing phenylalanine or tryptophan. D genes are given only for firm matches. Clone size is given for some rows only: seen once, a few or many times, or a class if the clone is expanded.

TRBJ2-1 | TRBV29-1 | TRBD2 | NA | CSVAGVSSYNEQFF | TGCAGCGTCGCGGGAGTCAGCTCCTACAATGAGCAGTTCTTC
TRBJ2-1 | TRBV7-9 | NA | NA | CASAPGAVGNEQFF | TGTGCCAGCGCCCCGGGAGCTGTAGGCAATGAGCAGTTCTTC
TRBJ2-7 | TRBV7-9 | NA | once | CASSWGDLTIYEQYF | TGTGCCAGCAGCTGGGGGGACCTGACCATTTACGAGCAGTACTTC
TRBJ2-1 | TRBV7-9 | NA | NA | CASSGSSQGYNEQFF | TGTGCCAGCAGCGGTAGCAGCCAAGGCTACAATGAGCAGTTCTTC
TRBJ2-7 | TRBV7-9 | TRBD1 | once | CATEPPGQGSYEQYF | TGTGCCACCGAACCCCCGGGACAGGGATCCTACGAGCAGTACTTC
TRBJ1-1 | TRBV7-7 | TRBD1 | few | CASSSGQGTEAFF | TGTGCCAGCAGCTCAGGACAGGGTACTGAAGCTTTCTTT
TRBJ2-3 | TRBV27 | NA | NA | CASSGVQVPQSLGTDTQYF | TGTGCCAGCAGTGGTGTACAGGTTCCACAATCGCTTGGCACAGATACGCAGTATTTT
TRBJ2-7 | TRBV9 | TRBD1 | few | CASSVGDRGYEQYF | TGTGCCAGCAGCGTGGGGGACAGGGGTTACGAGCAGTACTTC
TRBJ2-7 | TRBV7-6 | NA | NA | CASSLGRGGYEQYF | TGTGCCAGCAGCTTAGGACGGGGCGGGTACGAGCAGTACTTC
TRBJ2-5 | TRBV2 | NA | once | CASSEADREGPGVRQETQYF | TGTGCCAGCAGTGAAGCGGATCGAGAAGGCCCGGGGGTTCGCCAAGAGACCCAGTACTTC
TRBJ2-7 | TRBV6-5 | NA | NA | CASSYSIAGSRYEQYF | TGTGCCAGCAGTTACTCGATAGCCGGATCTAGGTACGAGCAGTACTTC
TRBJ2-2 | TRBV7-3 | NA | NA | CASSPTGTPGEWNTGELFF | TGTGCCAGCAGCCCAACAGGAACGCCGGGAGAGTGGAACACCGGGGAGCTGTTTTTT
TRBJ1-4 | TRBV27 | NA | once | CASSFGLTNEKLFF | TGTGCCAGCAGTTTCGGGCTAACTAATGAAAAACTGTTTTTT
TRBJ1-2 | TRBV2 | NA | NA | CASSEEGQYYGYTF | TGTGCCAGCAGTGAAGAAGGACAGTACTATGGCTACACCTTC
TRBJ2-3 | TRBV6-5 | NA | NA | CASSSVWDLSTDTQYF | TGTGCCAGCAGTTCCGTTTGGGACTTGTCTACAGATACGCAGTATTTT
TRBJ1-5 | TRBV10-3 | NA | NA | CAISESGNQPQHF | TGTGCCATCAGTGAGTCAGGCAATCAGCCCCAGCATTTT
TRBJ2-3 | TRBV27 | TRBD1 | once | CASSLSNRGFTDTQYF | TGTGCCAGCAGTTTATCAAACAGGGGCTTCACAGATACGCAGTATTTT